The clone carrying this T cell receptor beta chain was seen more than once but under ten times. This entry comes from a study of human T cells and chemical hapten exposure. About the research overall: The study patch tested 0.01% DPC on the upper back and read results at 6 days.

The CDR3 is 14 amino acids. Trimming took off 3 bases at V and 5 bases at J, with 14 bases between the two ends. Per the authors' pipeline: Across samples, TCR counts had a median of about 100,000 and ranged from about 23,224 to 700,000. TCRdb itself ran the RACE reads through MiXCR, one entry per CDR3 protein. Clone size and V and J calls follow TCRdb, not the original study. Altogether 95,000 to 150,000 distinct CDR3 sequences are present, approximately 11% being singletons, with the ten largest covering 2% to 2.5%. Time point in this sample: patch test 3, about 24 weeks after DPC sensitization. Treatment reported: therapeutic diphenylcyclopropenone sensitization with weekly scalp DPC.

The gene calls are TRBV12-3 or TRBV12-4 and TRBJ2-7; D is perhaps TRBD1 or TRBD2 (6 bases each). The clonotype comes from a woman in her forties or fifties with alopecia areata. Some clones in this sample may be carry-over from other donors' samples. The starting material was whole blood, obtained in connection with sensitization to the hapten diphenylcyclopropenone (DPC). CDR3 nucleotides: TGTGCCAGCAGTTTTTCGGGGGCAGCTCACGAGCAGTACTTC. Its protein product is CASSFSGAAHEQYF.